Presented here are 6 T cell receptor beta chains from one specimen sequenced in a study of T cell repertoires in cytomegalovirus infection. From the reads, TCRdb called clonotypes with MiXCR, one entry per CDR3 protein. This sample yields more than 250,000 distinct CDR3 sequences, of which 20% to 30% are seen a single time; about an eighth belongs to the top ten. Their antigen targets remain unknown. The sample here was cultured PBMCs, taken from culture after CMV antigen stimulation. These receptors were collected from a human donor in good health (CMV status not recorded). Some clones in this sample may be carry-over from other donors' samples.

The chain is built from TRBV2 and TRBJ1-5; 9 bases fit TRBD1. Trimming cost V 6 bases and J 4 bases; bases outside gene matches: 4. CDR1 is SNHLY, CDR2 FYNNEI, per germline. The CDR3 loop spans 14 amino acids. CDR3 nucleotides: TGTGCCAGCAGGAGGGACAGGGAGAATCAGCCCCAGCATTTT. Its protein product is CASRRDRENQPQHF.

This clonotype appeared a few times. This chain uses TRBV6-1 with TRBJ2-7; perhaps D is TRBD1 or TRBD2 (5 bases each). CDR3 length equals 14 residues. Trimming removed 7 bases at V and 0 bases at J, with 13 bases between. From germline, CDR1 is MNHNS and CDR2 SASEGT. The CDR3 spells CASTYSGTSYEQYF. In DNA form, the CDR3 reads TGTGCCAGCACCTATTCAGGGACCTCCTACGAGCAGTACTTC.

This clonotype was seen only a few times. CDR3 DNA sequence: TGTGCCAGCAGTTTAGCAATATGGGATACGCAGTATTTT. As protein: CASSLAIWDTQYF. The chain combines TRBV12-3 or TRBV12-4 with TRBJ2-3; D uncertain. Trimming cost V 0 bases and J 6 bases, with 7 bases left between them. The CDR3 totals 13 residues.

CDR3 coding DNA: TGTGCCAGCAAAGGAGGGGGTGACTACAATGAGCAGTTCTTC. It encodes CASKGGGDYNEQFF. This rearrangement joins TRBV12-3 or TRBV12-4 to TRBJ2-1; the D gene could be TRBD1 or TRBD2 (6 bases each). This CDR3 region has 14 residues. Trimming left V 7 bases short and J 3 bases short, with 13 bases between.

This clonotype was detected only a few times. CDR3 DNA: TGCAGTGCTAGGACAGGGGGAAGGGACAATGAGCAGTTCTTC. It translates to CSARTGGRDNEQFF. The genes are TRBV20-1 and TRBJ2-1, with 9 bases matching TRBD1. With V trimmed by 3 bases and J by 5 bases, 5 bases remained unmatched. The germline gives CDR1 DFQATT, CDR2 SNEGSKA (reference sequence). The CDR3 covers 14 residues.

This rearrangement joins TRBV6-2 or TRBV6-3 to TRBJ2-1; perhaps TRBD2 as D (5 bases). V lost 5 bases and J 10 bases, leaving 18 bases between the germline ends. In germline, CDR1 is MNHEY, CDR2 SVGEGT. This CDR3 contains 14 residues. As DNA, the CDR3 is TGTGCCAGCAGTCCACCTCAGCGGAGGATCGAGCAGTTCTTC. Its translation is CASSPPQRRIEQFF.